This T cell receptor beta chain appears in the sequencing data of a study of cytomegalovirus exposure and HLA in healthy donors. General study points: Among TCR beta chains, those listed as cytomegalovirus-associated numbered about 150.

The primer mix had 60 Vbeta and 13 Jbeta primers. Profiled with immunoSEQ multiplex PCR; TCRdb holds only in-frame clones, not every one. The data show under 200,000 clones, approximately 80% seen once. Of note for this clone: Its antigen is undetermined.

This CDR3 has 13 residues. Germline-derived CDR1 and CDR2 are KGHSH and LQKENI. V lost 8 bases and J 5 bases, leaving 15 bases between the germline ends. This clonotype was sampled from a woman aged 25 to 45 in good health and CMV-seronegative. The chain recombines TRBV18 with TRBJ1-2; tentatively, D is TRBD1 (6 bases). Sequenced sample: PBMCs. Here the CDR3 DNA reads TGTGCCAGCACTCCAGACAGGAGTTATGGCTACACCTTC. This codes for CASTPDRSYGYTF.